The sequence of this T cell receptor beta chain was determined in a study of T cell repertoires in ileal Crohn's disease. Study background: M6 samples are neoterminal ileum biopsies from postoperative colonoscopy.

Remarks on this clone: Its target is unknown.

Study-wide results and limits: Every patient over 26.8% clonality showed endoscopic recurrence.

V shed 0 bases, J shed 13 bases, and the junction held 11 bases outside the gene matches. The CDR3 extends over 14 amino acids. The germline CDR1 and CDR2 sequences are SNHLY and FYNNEI. The time point is: neoterminal ileum biopsy at postoperative endoscopy, about 6 months after surgery. Each sample's TCRB immunosequencing used 450 to 650 nanograms of biopsy DNA. Clones were read by immunoSEQ multiplex PCR, and TCRdb kept only the in-frame ones, dropping some. The top ten hold around 20% of the sample, which has 7,500 to 9,500 clones, around 79% seen once. The source material was ileal tissue. The rearrangement links TRBV2 to TRBJ1-2; the match to TRBD1 covers 7 bases. This receptor was obtained from an adult with Crohn's disease. The CDR3 loop is CASSEALLGQASTF. CDR3 sequence (DNA): TGTGCCAGCAGTGAAGCGCTTCTAGGACAGGCATCCACCTTC.